One sample yielded the 28 T cell receptor beta chains listed below, sequenced in a study of response to subunit inactivated influenza vaccine. TCRdb passed the RT-PCR reads through MiXCR, listing each CDR3 protein once. Found here are 450,000 to 600,000 distinct CDR3 sequences, 7.2% of them singletons; the top ten hold around 13%. The source was PBMCs from blood, collected about 24 months after vaccination. The receptor set was obtained from a man aged 50-75 years who received an inactivated influenza vaccine.

The chain recombines TRBV4-2 with TRBJ2-1; D is unresolved. In germline, CDR1 is LGHNA, CDR2 YNFKEQ. Trimming cost V 0 bases and J 4 bases, with 10 bases left between them. This CDR3 spans 15 amino acids. The CDR3 reads CASSQDLSTYNEQFF. The CDR3 region has the DNA TGTGCCAGCAGCCAAGATCTTTCCACATACAATGAGCAGTTCTTC.

This clonotype was seen only a few times. The rearrangement joins TRBV12-3 or TRBV12-4 to TRBJ2-7; possibly TRBD1 for D (5 bases). The CDR3 runs to 14 residues. Trimming cost V 3 bases and J 4 bases, with 13 bases left between them. The CDR3: CASSFAQGTYEQYF. CDR3 coding DNA: TGTGCCAGCAGTTTCGCCCAGGGAACTTACGAGCAGTACTTC.

The chain has TRBV12-3 or TRBV12-4 and TRBJ1-5; possibly TRBD1 for D (6 bases). Trimming left V 6 bases short and J 5 bases short, with 17 bases between. This CDR3 is 15 amino acids long. The CDR3: CASSQRQEPDQPQHF. Here the CDR3 DNA reads TGTGCCAGCAGCCAGAGACAGGAACCGGATCAGCCCCAGCATTTT.

A few counts support this clonotype. The chain uses TRBV20-1 and TRBJ2-7; 9 nucleotides align to TRBD1. The CDR3 has 17 residues. V lost 2 bases and J lost 2; bases outside the gene matches: 13. In germline, CDR1 is DFQATT, CDR2 SNEGSKA (reference sequence). The CDR3 bases are TGCAGTGCTAGATCGGGATTGGGGGGACAGGGACCCTACGAGCAGTACTTC. Amino acid sequence: CSARSGLGGQGPYEQYF.

This clonotype was picked up a small number of times. The chain is built from TRBV28 and TRBJ2-7; no firm D call. The CDR3 totals 12 residues. The germline V and J ends were trimmed by 4 bases and 5 bases, with 9 bases remaining between them. CDR1 is MDHEN, CDR2 SYDVKM, per germline. In DNA, the CDR3 is TGTGCCAGCAGTTCTCTGGGCCACGAGCAGTACTTC. Its translation: CASSSLGHEQYF.

Details on this clonotype: A read error is possible here, since a much larger clone lies one base away. The chain joins TRBV20-1 to TRBJ2-7; D is possibly TRBD2 (6 bases). The CDR3 length is 11 residues. The V gene's germline CDR1 is DFQATT and CDR2 SNEGSKA (reference sequence). For the CDR3, the DNA is TGCATTGCTAGGGAGGATAACGAGCAGTACTTC. Translation: CIAREDNEQYF.

This clonotype was observed at least ten times. The chain joins TRBV12-3 or TRBV12-4 to TRBJ2-2, with 8 bases lining up with TRBD2. J gave up 0 bases and V 8 bases, and 14 bases lay outside the gene matches. The length of the CDR3 is 18 residues. The CDR3 reads CASRGGRRIIANTGELFF. CDR3 nucleotides: TGTGCCAGCCGGGGGGGCAGGCGAATAATCGCGAACACCGGGGAGCTGTTTTTT.

There are many counts of this clonotype. This chain joins TRBV12-3 or TRBV12-4 and TRBJ1-1; D not certain. Trimming removed 1 base from V and 5 bases from J, with 14 bases in between. The CDR3 length is 15 residues. The CDR3 DNA follows: TGTGCCAGCAGTTTAGAGCCCCGGTCTCGTACTGAAGCTTTCTTT. The encoded protein is CASSLEPRSRTEAFF.

CDR3 sequence: CASSSYGGYEQYF. The CDR3 nucleotides are TGCGCCAGCAGCTCTTATGGGGGTTACGAGCAGTACTTC. The rearrangement joins TRBV5-1 to TRBJ2-7; D may be TRBD1 or TRBD2 (5 bases each). The V and J ends lost 3 bases and 4 bases respectively, with 11 bases between them. The CDR3 is made up of 13 amino acids. Germline CDR1 is SGHRS and CDR2 is YFSETQ.

This clonotype was seen a handful of times. This rearrangement joins TRBV10-3 to TRBJ1-2; tentatively, D is TRBD1 (6 bases). The V gene's germline CDR1 is ENHRY and CDR2 SYGVKD. The V and J ends lost 10 bases and 8 bases respectively, with 23 bases between them. There are 14 residues in the CDR3. The CDR3, as DNA: TGTGCCACCAAACGAACAGGGACTGAGGAGGGCTACACCTTC. It translates to CATKRTGTEEGYTF.

This clonotype occurred a few times. The chain is built from TRBV5-1 and TRBJ2-2, with 8 bases fitting TRBD2. CDR3 length: 16 residues. The V and J ends lost 4 bases and 6 bases, in that order; junction bases with no gene match: 11. Germline-derived CDR1 and CDR2 are SGHRS and YFSETQ. The CDR3 DNA follows: TGCGCCAGCAGCCTGACTGGGCCGGGAGGGCCCGGGGAGCTGTTTTTT. Its translation is CASSLTGPGGPGELFF.

This clonotype was counted at least ten times. The chain uses TRBV12-3 or TRBV12-4 and TRBJ2-7; D might be TRBD1 (6 bases). Trimming took 6 bases from V and 2 from J, leaving 14 bases between them. The CDR3 runs 14 residues. CDR3 in DNA: TGTGCCAGCAGCCCATCCGGGACACCCTACGAGCAGTACTTC. It is translated as CASSPSGTPYEQYF.

This chain's CDR3 is CSARGTEGVAETQYF. DNA of the CDR3: TGCAGTGCTAGAGGAACGGAGGGGGTGGCAGAGACCCAGTACTTC. The chain joins TRBV20-1 to TRBJ2-5; tentatively, D is TRBD1 or TRBD2 (6 bases each). The germline gives CDR1 DFQATT, CDR2 SNEGSKA (reference sequence). The CDR3 contains 15 residues. V was clipped by 1 base and J by 4 bases, with 16 bases between them.

This clonotype was counted many times. This chain connects TRBV20-1 to TRBJ2-3; TRBD1 matches at 9 bases. The V segment lost 0 bases and the J segment 6 bases; nucleotides outside the gene matches: 7. Per germline, CDR1 DFQATT and CDR2 SNEGSKA (reference sequence). The CDR3 runs to 15 residues. The CDR3 region has the DNA TGCAGTGCTAGAGATATAACAGGGGGCTGGGATACGCAGTATTTT. This codes for CSARDITGGWDTQYF.

This clonotype has just a few counts. The V and J genes are TRBV11-2 and TRBJ2-5; tentatively, D is TRBD2 (7 bases). V was cut by 4 bases and J by 5 bases, with 23 bases left in between. Germline V gene data show CDR1 as SGHAT and CDR2 as FQNNGV. The CDR3 has 17 residues. In nucleotides, the CDR3 is TGTGCCAGCAGCTCATACAGGGATGGGAGGGGTCCTGAGACCCAGTACTTC. This translates into CASSSYRDGRGPETQYF.

The rearrangement uses TRBV25-1 and TRBJ1-1, with D perhaps TRBD1 (6 bases). Germline values: CDR1 MGHDK, CDR2 SYGVNS. Trimming pared 3 bases from V and 10 bases from J, leaving 12 bases between. The CDR3 contains 12 residues. The CDR3 is CASSDPGTLAFF. The CDR3 region has the DNA TGTGCCAGCAGTGACCCCGGGACATTAGCTTTCTTT.

The CDR3 region has the DNA TGTGCCAGCATGGAGCGGGGGGGCTACTCAGATACGCAGTATTTT. Amino acids: CASMERGGYSDTQYF. The J gene is TRBJ2-3, the V gene TRBV11-2; 10 bases are shared with TRBD2. The CDR3 sequence is 15 residues long. Germline V lookup: CDR1 SGHAT, CDR2 FQNNGV. Trimming removed 7 bases from V and 4 bases from J; junction bases left unmatched: 8.

This sequence joins TRBV7-2 and TRBJ2-3; 15 nucleotides align to TRBD2. There are 16 residues in the CDR3. The V segment lost 4 bases and the J segment 8 bases; nucleotides outside the gene matches: 7. The germline CDR1 and CDR2 sequences are SGHTA and FQGNSA. The CDR3 spells CASSSGLAGGLATQYF. The CDR3 DNA reads TGTGCCAGCAGCTCGGGACTAGCGGGGGGTCTGGCTACGCAGTATTTT.

This clonotype appeared many times. The chain recombines TRBV5-1 with TRBJ2-3; D perhaps matches TRBD2 (5 bases). The germline CDR1 and CDR2 sequences are SGHRS and YFSETQ. CDR3 size: 13 residues. Trimming shortened V by 1 base and J by 5 bases, and 8 bases separated the two germline ends. CDR3 nucleotide sequence: TGCGCCAGCAGCTTGATAGAGGGAGATACGCAGTATTTT. Translation gives CASSLIEGDTQYF.

This clonotype appeared many times. This rearrangement joins TRBV20-1 to TRBJ2-1; 8 nucleotides align to TRBD2. CDR1 DFQATT and CDR2 SNEGSKA come from the germline V gene (reference sequence). V lost 8 bases to trimming and J lost 7 bases; unmatched junction nucleotides: 10. The CDR3 loop spans 13 amino acids. Here the CDR3 DNA reads TGCAGTTCGACACCGGGGGGGGTAAATGAGCAGTTCTTC. Amino acids: CSSTPGGVNEQFF.

Concerning this clonotype: A much larger clone lies a single base off, so this may be a read error. The chain joins TRBV27 to TRBJ2-5, with D unresolved. This CDR3 contains 14 residues. Germline values: CDR1 MNHEY, CDR2 SMNVEV (reference sequence). The V gene lost 2 bases and the J gene lost 1 base, with 8 bases spanning the gap. CDR3 sequence (DNA): TGTGCCAGCAGTTTAATAGGATTCCAAGAGACCCAGTACTTC. Its translation: CASSLIGFQETQYF.

Many counts were recorded for this clonotype. This chain connects TRBV29-1 to TRBJ1-5; maybe TRBD1 (6 bases). This CDR3 has 15 residues. Germline V lookup: CDR1 SQVTM, CDR2 ANQGSEA. V was shortened by 4 bases and J by 5 bases, with 18 bases between the two germline ends. CDR3 amino acids: CSVALGARGDQPQHF. The CDR3 bases are TGCAGCGTTGCGTTGGGGGCAAGGGGCGATCAGCCCCAGCATTTT.

The chain links TRBV28 to TRBJ1-5, with TRBD1 matching 9 bases. CDR1 is MDHEN, CDR2 SYDVKM, per germline. CDR3 length equals 16 residues. Unmatched junction bases numbered 5, after V lost 4 bases and J lost 1 base. CDR3 in amino acids: CASSWGQGLSNQPQHF. The CDR3 nucleotides are TGTGCCAGCAGTTGGGGACAGGGCTTAAGCAATCAGCCCCAGCATTTT.

There are a few counts of this clonotype. The V gene is TRBV28, the J gene TRBJ2-1; D gene ambiguous. V lost 6 bases, J lost 4 bases, and 13 bases lay in between. The germline CDR1 and CDR2 sequences are MDHEN and SYDVKM. The length of the CDR3 is 14 residues. The CDR3 region is CASRPESSYNEQFF. The CDR3 DNA is TGTGCCAGCAGACCTGAGTCTAGTTACAATGAGCAGTTCTTC.

This clonotype showed up many times. The genes are TRBV7-9 and TRBJ1-5; D is perhaps TRBD1 (6 bases). This CDR3 has 17 amino acids. Germline CDR1 reads SEHNR; CDR2 reads FQNEAQ (reference sequence). V was clipped by 1 base and J by 2 bases, with 15 bases between them. This CDR3 reads CASSLVQGPSGNQPQHF. Written as DNA, the CDR3 is TGTGCCAGCAGCTTAGTTCAGGGGCCTTCGGGCAATCAGCCCCAGCATTTT.

This clonotype was found a few times. This chain links TRBV11-3 with TRBJ2-1, with D perhaps TRBD2 (6 bases). Trimming shortened V by 0 bases and J by 4 bases, and 7 bases separated the two germline ends. CDR1 is SGHNT, CDR2 YENEEA, per germline. CDR3 length: 14 residues. The CDR3 nucleotides read TGTGCCAGCAGCTTAGAGGGGGGATACAATGAGCAGTTCTTC. As protein: CASSLEGGYNEQFF.

This clonotype was found a few times. The chain carries TRBV5-6 and TRBJ1-3; TRBD1 might be the D (5 bases). From germline, CDR1 is SGHDT and CDR2 YYEEEE. V lost 7 bases to trimming and J lost 4 bases, with 15 bases between them. This CDR3 spans 14 amino acids. CDR3 sequence (DNA): TGTGCCAGCGGTACCCCGACAGAAGGAAACACCATATATTTT. Translation gives CASGTPTEGNTIYF.

The V gene is TRBV3-1, the J gene TRBJ2-3; 9 positions match TRBD2. CDR1 is LGHDT, CDR2 YNNKEL, per germline (reference sequence). This CDR3 region has 19 residues. V lost 0 bases, J lost 2 bases, and 12 bases stayed unmatched. The CDR3 protein is CASSQDKAERGVPTDTQYF. CDR3 sequence (DNA): TGTGCCAGCAGCCAAGATAAGGCGGAGCGGGGGGTTCCCACAGATACGCAGTATTTT.